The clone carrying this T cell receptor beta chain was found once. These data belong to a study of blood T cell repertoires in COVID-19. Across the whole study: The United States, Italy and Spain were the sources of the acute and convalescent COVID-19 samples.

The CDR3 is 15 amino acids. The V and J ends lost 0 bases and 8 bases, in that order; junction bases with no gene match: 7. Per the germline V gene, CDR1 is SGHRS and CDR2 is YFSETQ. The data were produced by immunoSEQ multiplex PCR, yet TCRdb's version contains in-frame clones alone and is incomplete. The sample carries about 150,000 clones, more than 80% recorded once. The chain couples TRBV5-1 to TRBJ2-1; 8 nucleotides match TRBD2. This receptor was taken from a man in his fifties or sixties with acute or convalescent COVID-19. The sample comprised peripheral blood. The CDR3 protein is CASSLAGGLVDEQFF. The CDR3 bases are TGCGCCAGCAGCTTGGCCGGGGGACTAGTGGATGAGCAGTTCTTC.